This TCR beta chain was captured by sequencing in a study of blood T cell repertoires in COVID-19. There are 13 residues in the CDR3. The germline CDR1 and CDR2 sequences are SGHRS and YFSETQ. Trimming pared 3 bases from V and 3 bases from J, leaving 9 bases between. Per the authors' pipeline: Cell counts per sample came from amplifying reference gene primers. Here immunoSEQ multiplex PCR was the method, and the copy in TCRdb shows in-frame clones only, minus some. The V and J calls and clone size are taken from that table; D and trimming were inferred from the DNA. The sample contains 99,000 or so clones, approximately 81% of which appear only once.

The sequencing sample was made of peripheral blood. The J gene is TRBJ1-1, the V gene TRBV5-1; a possible D gene is TRBD1 (5 bases). The source is an elderly man with acute or convalescent COVID-19. Here the CDR3 DNA reads TGCGCCAGCAGCTCAGGGTTTGACACTGAAGCTTTCTTT. Its translation: CASSSGFDTEAFF.